This T cell receptor (beta chain) was identified during a study of CD8 T cells in ankylosing spondylitis. Study-level findings and limits: Clones that were linked to disease were CD8+ and were relatively rare in peripheral blood. In reactive arthritis synovial fluid and blood, some motif variants had been reported before. Clones linked to disease were reported to show significant enrichment in matched ankylosing spondylitis synovial fluid. Apparently characteristic of ankylosing spondylitis blood was a TCR beta motif (about 8 highly homologous variants).

CDR3 length: 15 residues. Germline V gene sequence: CDR1 SGHAT, CDR2 FQNNGV. With 7 bases clipped from V and 5 bases from J, the junction kept 9 bases outside the gene matches. MiXCR, applied by TCRdb to the 5' RACE reads, yields one record per CDR3 protein. The repertoire holds under 850,000 distinct CDR3 sequences, 15% to 20% seen once, with under 20% in the top ten. Worth noting for this clonotype: Its target is unknown.

This sequence joins TRBV11-2 and TRBJ2-7; 12 nucleotides agree with TRBD2. The source of this sequence is a male donor with ankylosing spondylitis. The sequenced sample consisted of blood, either unsorted or a sorted T cell fraction (not recorded which). The CDR3 nucleotides read TGTGCCAGCACCCCGACTAGCGGGAGAGGGAACGAGCAGTACTTC. Residues: CASTPTSGRGNEQYF.